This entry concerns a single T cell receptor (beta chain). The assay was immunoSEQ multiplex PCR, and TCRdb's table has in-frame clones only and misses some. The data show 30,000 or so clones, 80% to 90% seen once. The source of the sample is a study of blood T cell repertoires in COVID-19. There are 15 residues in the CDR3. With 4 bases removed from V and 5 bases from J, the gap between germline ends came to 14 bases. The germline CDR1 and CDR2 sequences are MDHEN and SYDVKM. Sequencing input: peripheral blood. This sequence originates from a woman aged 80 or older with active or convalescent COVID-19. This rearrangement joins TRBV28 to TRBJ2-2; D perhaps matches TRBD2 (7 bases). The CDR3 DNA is TGTGCCAGCAGTTCACCCGCGGGGGCGACCGGGGAGCTGTTTTTT. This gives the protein CASSSPAGATGELFF.